This T cell receptor (beta chain) was sequenced in a study of T cells expressing NK-cell markers. Points on this clonotype: Its specificity is unknown.

Findings and limits, study-wide: Similarly, these clonotypes led the CD3+CD56-NKG2C+ fraction as well in a handful of donors. Expanded NKG2C+ T cell clones were not confirmed as HCMV-specific.

What made the TCR beta cDNA was 5'RACE template switching with UMIs. One entry per CDR3 protein, without DNA, is what TCRdb gives after re-calling the 5' RACE reads. Reported are about 440,000 distinct CDR3 sequences; the ten largest clones contain under 7.5%. The length of the CDR3 is 11 residues. The germline CDR1 and CDR2 sequences are DFQATT and SNEGSKA (reference sequence). The genes are TRBV20-1 and TRBJ2-5. Specimen: blood T cells: a sorted CD56 or NKG2C T cell subset, CD4+ or CD8+ T cells, or bulk PBMC T cells (not recorded which). The sequence was collected from a woman aged 18 to 75 in good health. The CDR3 is CSASIGETQYF.